One sample yielded the 4 T cell receptor beta chains listed below, sequenced in a study of circulating CD8 cells and anti-PD-1 response in melanoma. Sorting of live CD3+CD8+TCRalphabeta+ cells by PD-1 and/or TIGIT gave four subsets. TCR libraries were prepared from roughly 15 ng of total RNA with the QIAseq Immune Repertoire TCR panel. From the reads, TCRdb called clonotypes with MiXCR, one entry per CDR3 protein. The sample includes approximately 700 distinct CDR3 sequences, 12% of them seen just once. This material consisted of CD8+ T cells from PBMCs, taken at baseline or after one month of anti-PD-1 therapy (not recorded which). These receptors came from a human donor with melanoma.

There are a few counts of this clonotype. The CDR3 sequence: CASRVPGQGSYNEQFF. The CDR3 coding sequence is TGTGCCAGCAGGGTGCCGGGACAGGGGAGTTACAATGAGCAGTTCTTC. The chain carries TRBV6-6 and TRBJ2-1; 10 bases are shared with TRBD1. This CDR3 comprises 16 residues. V shed 6 bases, J shed 4 bases, and the junction held 9 bases outside the gene matches. Per the germline V gene, CDR1 is MNHNY and CDR2 is SVGAGI (reference sequence).

The chain links TRBV7-2 to TRBJ2-5, with 15 bases lining up with TRBD2. From germline, CDR1 is SGHTA and CDR2 FQGNSA. This CDR3 has 17 residues. After removal of 5 bases from V and 0 bases from J, the junction contained 4 bases not matched to a gene. The chain's CDR3 is CASSGLAGGPYQETQYF. In nucleotides, the CDR3 is TGTGCCAGCAGCGGACTAGCGGGGGGGCCTTACCAAGAGACCCAGTACTTC.

This rearrangement joins TRBV7-3 to TRBJ2-5, with 13 bases matching TRBD2. Germline CDR1 reads SGHTA; CDR2 reads FQGTGA. This CDR3 is built from 17 residues. V lost 5 bases, J lost 2 bases, and 8 bases stayed unmatched. The chain's CDR3 is CASSPRTSGGNQETQYF. Written as DNA, the CDR3 is TGTGCCAGCAGCCCCCGGACTAGCGGGGGAAATCAAGAGACCCAGTACTTC.

For this clonotype: Germline and junction disagree at one end, which may indicate a read error. This sequence joins TRBV7-2 and TRBJ2-3; D is uncertain. This CDR3 contains 12 residues. Germline CDR1 is SGHTA and CDR2 is FQGNSA. In DNA form, the CDR3 reads TGCGCCAGCAGCTTAGATCTCGGTACGCGGTATTTT. Its protein is CASSLDLGTRYF.